This T cell receptor beta chain was profiled in a study of Ad26.COV2.S vaccination and SARS-CoV-2 variants. Generated by immunoSEQ multiplex PCR, the TCRdb table keeps only in-frame clones and is missing some. This repertoire shows a few hundred thousand clones, around 87% found once; its top ten account for roughly 3.1%. The treatment is: about 20 received Ad26.COV2.S at low or high dose, single or two shots; roughly five received placebo; per-sample allocation not given. At day 63 after the first vaccine or placebo injection, samples were drawn. CDR3 size: 13 residues. Trimming took 5 bases from V and 0 from J; bases not matched to a gene: 3. The germline gives CDR1 GTSNPN, CDR2 SVGIG (reference sequence).

The chain couples TRBV30 to TRBJ2-5, with 7 bases fitting TRBD1. This clonotype originated in a person aged 18-60 years who received the Ad26.COV2.S COVID-19 vaccine or a placebo. The sequencing used peripheral blood, collected in a trial of Ad26.COV2.S vaccine versus placebo. In DNA, the CDR3 is TGTGCCTGGGGCAGGGGGTACCAAGAGACCCAGTACTTC. It specifies CAWGRGYQETQYF.